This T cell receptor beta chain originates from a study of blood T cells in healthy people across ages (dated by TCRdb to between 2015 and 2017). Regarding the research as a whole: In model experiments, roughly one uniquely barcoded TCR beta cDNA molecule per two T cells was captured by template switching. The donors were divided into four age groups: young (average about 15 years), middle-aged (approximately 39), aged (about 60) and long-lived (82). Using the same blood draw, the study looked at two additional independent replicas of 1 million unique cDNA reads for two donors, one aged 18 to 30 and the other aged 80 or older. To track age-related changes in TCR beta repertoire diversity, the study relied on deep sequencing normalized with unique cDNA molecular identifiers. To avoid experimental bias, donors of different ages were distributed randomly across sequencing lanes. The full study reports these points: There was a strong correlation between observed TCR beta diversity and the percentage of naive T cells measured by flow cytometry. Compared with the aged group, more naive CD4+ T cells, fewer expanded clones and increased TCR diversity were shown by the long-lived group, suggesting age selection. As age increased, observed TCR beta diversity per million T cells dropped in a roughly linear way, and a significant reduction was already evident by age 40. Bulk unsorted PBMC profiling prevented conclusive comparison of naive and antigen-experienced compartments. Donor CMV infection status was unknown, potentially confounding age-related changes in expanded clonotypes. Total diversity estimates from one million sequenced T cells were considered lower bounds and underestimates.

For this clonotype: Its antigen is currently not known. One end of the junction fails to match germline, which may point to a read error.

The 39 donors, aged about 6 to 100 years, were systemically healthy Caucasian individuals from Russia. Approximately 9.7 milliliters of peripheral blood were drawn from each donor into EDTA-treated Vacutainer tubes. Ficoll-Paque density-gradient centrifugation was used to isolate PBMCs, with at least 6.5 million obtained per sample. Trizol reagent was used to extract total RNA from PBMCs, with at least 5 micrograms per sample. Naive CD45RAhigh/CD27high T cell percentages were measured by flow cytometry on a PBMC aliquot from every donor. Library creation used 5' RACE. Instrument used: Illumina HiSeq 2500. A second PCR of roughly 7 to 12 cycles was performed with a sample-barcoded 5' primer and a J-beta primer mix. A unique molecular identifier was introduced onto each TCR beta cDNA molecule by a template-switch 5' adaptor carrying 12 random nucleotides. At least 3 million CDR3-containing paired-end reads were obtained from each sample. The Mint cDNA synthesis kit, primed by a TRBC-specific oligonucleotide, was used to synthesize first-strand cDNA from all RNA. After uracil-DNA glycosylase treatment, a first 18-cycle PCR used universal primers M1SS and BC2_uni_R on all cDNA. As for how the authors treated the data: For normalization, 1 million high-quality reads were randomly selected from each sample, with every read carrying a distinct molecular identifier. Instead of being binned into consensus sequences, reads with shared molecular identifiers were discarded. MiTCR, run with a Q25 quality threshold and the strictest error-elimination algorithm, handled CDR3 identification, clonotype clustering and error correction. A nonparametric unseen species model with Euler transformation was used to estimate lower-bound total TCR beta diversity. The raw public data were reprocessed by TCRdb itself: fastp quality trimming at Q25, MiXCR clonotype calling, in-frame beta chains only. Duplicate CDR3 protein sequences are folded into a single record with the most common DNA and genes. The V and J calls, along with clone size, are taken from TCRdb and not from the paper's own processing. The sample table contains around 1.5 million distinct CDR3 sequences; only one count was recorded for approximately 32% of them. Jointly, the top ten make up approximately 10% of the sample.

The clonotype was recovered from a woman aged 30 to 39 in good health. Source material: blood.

The nucleotide sequence reads TGTGCCAGCAGTGAAGCATTGATGAGCAATCGGCCCCAGCATTTT. The resulting protein is CASSEALMSNRPQHF. The rearrangement joined TRBV2 to TRBJ1-5; the D gene remains uncertain. The germline V gene yields SNHLY for CDR1 and FYNNEI for CDR2. The CDR3, from cysteine to phenylalanine, totals 15 residues. Here the CDR3 DNA is all that survives: 45 bases in frame from base 1.